This TCR beta chain was identified during a study of T cell responses to AZD1222 COVID-19 vaccine. General observations from the study: Without day 14 samples, only post-peak T cell repertoires were studied.

In regard to this clone: Its antigen is as yet unknown.

The ends were cut back, 2 bases at V and 6 bases at J, with 8 bases in the middle. Germline V CDR1 and CDR2: SGHTA, FQGNSA. This CDR3 has 13 residues. The data were produced by immunoSEQ multiplex PCR, yet TCRdb's version contains in-frame clones alone and is incomplete. Found here are about 110,000 clones, 88% of them singletons; the top ten hold roughly 13%. Sequences were derived from peripheral blood, sampled on day 0 of MenACWY control vaccination. This receptor was taken from an adult in good health. J is TRBJ2-4 and V is TRBV7-2; the D gene is possibly TRBD1 (7 bases). The CDR3 nucleotides read TGTGCCAGCAGCTTACAGGGGGGAAACATTCAGTACTTC. Its protein is CASSLQGGNIQYF.